Listed below are T cell receptor beta chains from one sample, sequenced in a study of cytomegalovirus exposure and HLA in healthy donors. Clones were read by immunoSEQ multiplex PCR, and TCRdb kept only the in-frame ones, dropping some. This sample's clone table lists about 77,000 clones. The sample consisted of PBMCs. The source of these receptors is a man in his fifties in good health and CMV-seropositive. Both conserved end residues are part of each CDR3. Fields, in order: V gene, J gene, D gene, CDR3 DNA, CDR3 protein. The D gene is left open where the match is weak.

TRBV9	TRBJ2-1	-	TGTGCCAGCAGCGTAGTGGGGGACACTTCCTACAATGAGCAGTTCTTC	CASSVVGDTSYNEQFF
TRBV5-1	TRBJ1-6	TRBD1	TGCGCCAGCAGCTTAGAGACAGGGGGCCGGAATTCACCCCTCCACTTT	CASSLETGGRNSPLHF
TRBV27	TRBJ1-3	TRBD1	TGTGCCAGCAGTGCCGGACAGGGGAACACCATATATTTT	CASSAGQGNTIYF
TRBV6-5	TRBJ2-5	-	TGTGCCAGCAGTTACTCAGGAAGGGGAGAGACCCAGTACTTC	CASSYSGRGETQYF
TRBV28	TRBJ2-7	TRBD1	TGTGCCAGCATCTATAGGGGGGGGACAGGGCCCAACGAGCAGTACTTC	CASIYRGGTGPNEQYF
TRBV7-9	TRBJ2-5	-	TGTGCCAGCAGCTCGACAGACGGTCAAGAGACCCAGTACTTC	CASSSTDGQETQYF
TRBV6-5	TRBJ1-6	-	TGTGCCAGCAGTCCCCAGGGCTGGAATTCACCCCTCCACTTT	CASSPQGWNSPLHF
TRBV7-2	TRBJ2-5	TRBD1	TGTGCCAGCAGCATCCAGGGGGCCCGGGAGACCCAGTACTTC	CASSIQGARETQYF
TRBV12-5	TRBJ2-3	TRBD2	TGTGCTAGTGGACCTAGCGGGAGAGATACGCAGTATTTT	CASGPSGRDTQYF
TRBV5-4	TRBJ2-5	TRBD2	TGTGCCAGCAGCTTTCGACTAGCGGGCGAAGAGACCCAGTACTTC	CASSFRLAGEETQYF
TRBV14	TRBJ2-7	TRBD1	TGTGCCAGCAGCCCCCGGACAGGGGGCATGGACGAGCAGTACTTC	CASSPRTGGMDEQYF
TRBV7-6	TRBJ2-7	TRBD2	TGTGCCAGCAGCTTGGTTAGCGGGAGCCCCGGGGAGCAGTACTTC	CASSLVSGSPGEQYF
TRBV14	TRBJ2-2	TRBD2	TGTGCCAGCAGCCACGGACTAGCCACGATAGAGGGCGGGGAGCTGTTTTTT	CASSHGLATIEGGELFF
TRBV27	TRBJ1-1	-	TGTGCCAGCAGTTTGGGGAGGAACACTGAAGCTTTCTTT	CASSLGRNTEAFF
TRBV28	TRBJ2-5	-	TGTGCCAGCAGTACAGGGAACCAAGAGACCCAGTACTTC	CASSTGNQETQYF
TRBV27	TRBJ1-5	TRBD1	TGTGCCAGCAGTCAACAGGGGAATCAGCCCCAGCATTTT	CASSQQGNQPQHF
TRBV27	TRBJ1-5	-	TGTGCCAGCGGTACGATGGCTAATCAGCCCCAGCATTTT	CASGTMANQPQHF
TRBV27	TRBJ2-7	-	TGTGCCAGCAGTTTATCGGACACTTCCTACGAGCAGTACTTC	CASSLSDTSYEQYF
TRBV28	TRBJ2-5	TRBD1	TGTGCCAGCGGGAAACCCGGGACAGAAGAGACCCAGTACTTC	CASGKPGTEETQYF
TRBV28	TRBJ2-7	TRBD1	TGTGCCAGCAGTTCGACAGGGATCCCTCCTTACGAGCAGTACTTC	CASSSTGIPPYEQYF
TRBV7-3	TRBJ1-6	TRBD1	TGTGCCAGCAGCGCCGGGACAGGGCGAGGCTGGTCACCCCTCCACTTT	CASSAGTGRGWSPLHF
TRBV6-5	TRBJ1-1	TRBD1	TGTGCCAGCAGCTCCCCCGGACAGGGGTCCACTGAAGCTTTCTTT	CASSSPGQGSTEAFF
TRBV10-1	TRBJ2-2	TRBD1	TGCGCCAGCAGTACCGGGGACAGGGATCGCGGGGAGCTGTTTTTT	CASSTGDRDRGELFF
TRBV5-1	TRBJ1-5	-	TGCGCCAGCAGCTTGGCCGGAGACGATCAGCCCCAGCATTTT	CASSLAGDDQPQHF
TRBV18	TRBJ2-1	-	TGTGCCAGCTCACCCGCCCCGGACACCTACAATGAGCAGTTCTTC	CASSPAPDTYNEQFF
TRBV11-2	TRBJ2-3	TRBD2	TGTGCCAGCAGCTCAGGGACTAGTAACGGTCATACGCAGTATTTT	CASSSGTSNGHTQYF
TRBV5-1	TRBJ1-1	-	TGCGCCAGCAGCTTCGCCCCAGGGGACACTGAAGCTTTCTTT	CASSFAPGDTEAFF
TRBV19	TRBJ1-1	-	TGTGCCAGTAGTAGCCAGGGCAGTGAAGCTTTCTTT	CASSSQGSEAFF
TRBV5-4	TRBJ2-3	TRBD1	TGTGCCAGCAGCTTGGCGGGACAGGGTGTTACGCAGTATTTT	CASSLAGQGVTQYF
TRBV5-4	TRBJ1-2	-	TGTGCCAGCAGCCCGGTGGGGGAGGGCTATGGCTACACCTTC	CASSPVGEGYGYTF
TRBV7-9	TRBJ1-1	-	TGTGCCAGCAGCTTAGAGGCAGGGATCTTTACTGAAGCTTTCTTT	CASSLEAGIFTEAFF
TRBV11-2	TRBJ1-3	TRBD1	TGTGCCAGCAGCCTTTTAGGTGGGACAGGAGCCTTCTCTGGAAACACCATATATTTT	CASSLLGGTGAFSGNTIYF
TRBV9	TRBJ2-5	TRBD2	TGTGCCAGCAGCGTATTAGGTAGGGCGGGAGAACGAAAGACCCAGTACTTC	CASSVLGRAGERKTQYF
TRBV7-8	TRBJ2-2	-	TGTGCCAGCAGCTTAGGTCGAGGTACCGGGGAGCTGTTTTTT	CASSLGRGTGELFF
TRBV6-5	TRBJ2-5	TRBD1	TGTGCCAGCAGTTTCCTCCCGGGGACAGGGGGGGAGACCCAGTACTTC	CASSFLPGTGGETQYF
TRBV7-2	TRBJ2-4	TRBD2	TGTGCCAGCAGCTTAGGCGGGGGGGAGGGAGACATTCAGTACTTC	CASSLGGGEGDIQYF
TRBV5-1	TRBJ2-7	TRBD1	TGCGCCAGCCGAGGGTACCCCGGGACAGATAGCTACGAGCAGTACTTC	CASRGYPGTDSYEQYF
TRBV15	TRBJ2-2	-	TGTGCCACCAGCAGAGGACCGACAAGCACCGGGGAGCTGTTTTTT	CATSRGPTSTGELFF
TRBV28	TRBJ1-1	-	TGTGCCAGCAGTTCAGGGGCCACCCTCGGCACTGAAGCTTTCTTT	CASSSGATLGTEAFF
TRBV4-1	TRBJ1-2	-	TGCGCCAGCAGCCAAGTCGCGGCTCTCTATGGCTACACCTTC	CASSQVAALYGYTF
TRBV29-1	TRBJ1-1	TRBD1	TGCAGCGCCACGACAGGGGATGAAGCTTTCTTT	CSATTGDEAFF
TRBV4-1	TRBJ1-1	TRBD1	TGCGCCAGCAGCCGAGGGGACAGGGGATGTTGGGACACTGAAGCTTTCTTT	CASSRGDRGCWDTEAFF
TRBV9	TRBJ2-2	-	TGTGCCAGCAGCCTAAAAACCGGGGAGCTGTTTTTT	CASSLKTGELFF
TRBV7-2	TRBJ1-5	-	TGTGCCAGCAGCTTACCGGGCAATCAGCCCCAGCATTTT	CASSLPGNQPQHF
TRBV7-7	TRBJ2-1	-	TGTGCCAGCAGCTTAGCGCGGCAGGGGAAAAATGAGCAGTTCTTC	CASSLARQGKNEQFF
TRBV2	TRBJ1-2	-	TGTGCCAGCAGTCTACCCGGGACAATGGGGGGCTACACCTTC	CASSLPGTMGGYTF
TRBV11-2	TRBJ2-2	-	TGTGCCAGCAGCTTAGAAACACCCGGGGAGCTGTTTTTT	CASSLETPGELFF
TRBV27	TRBJ2-3	TRBD1	TGTGCCAGCAGAAGCGGACAGGGGGCATCAGATACGCAGTATTTT	CASRSGQGASDTQYF
TRBV30	TRBJ1-2	-	TGTGCCTGGAGTCCCCGGGGGGCAGGATCCTTCTATGGCTACACCTTC	CAWSPRGAGSFYGYTF
TRBV6-5	TRBJ2-7	-	TGTGCCAGCAGTTCCCTGGTAGTATTCTCCTACGAGCAGTACTTC	CASSSLVVFSYEQYF
TRBV6-6	TRBJ1-5	TRBD1	TGTGCCAGCAGTTACTCAGGGGGCGGGAATCAGCCCCAGCATTTT	CASSYSGGGNQPQHF
TRBV1	TRBJ1-1	-	TGCACCAGCAGCCCGCGGGGGAACACTGAAGCTTTCTTT	CTSSPRGNTEAFF
TRBV19	TRBJ1-1	-	TGTGCCAGTAGTATCCAGGGTAGGATGACTGAAGCTTTCTTT	CASSIQGRMTEAFF
TRBV4-2	TRBJ1-2	TRBD1	TGTGCCAGCAGCCGGTTAAGCGAGGGGGCCTATGGCTACACCTTC	CASSRLSEGAYGYTF
TRBV6-4	TRBJ2-3	-	TGTGCCAGCAGTGACGGACTGACAGATACGCAGTATTTT	CASSDGLTDTQYF
TRBV7-2	TRBJ2-5	TRBD2	TGTGCCAGCAGCCGTGGACTAGACGAAGAGACCCAGTACTTC	CASSRGLDEETQYF
TRBV6-5	TRBJ1-5	-	TGTGCCAGCAGTTCCGGGACACGGCCCATCGACCAGCATTTT	CASSSGTRPIDQHF
TRBV7-2	TRBJ1-2	-	TGTGCCAGCAGCCATGAGGGTCACAACTATGGCTACACCTTC	CASSHEGHNYGYTF
TRBV5-1	TRBJ2-3	TRBD2	TGCGCCAGCAGCCCCGGGACTAGCGCTCGGGGCACAGATACGCAGTATTTT	CASSPGTSARGTDTQYF